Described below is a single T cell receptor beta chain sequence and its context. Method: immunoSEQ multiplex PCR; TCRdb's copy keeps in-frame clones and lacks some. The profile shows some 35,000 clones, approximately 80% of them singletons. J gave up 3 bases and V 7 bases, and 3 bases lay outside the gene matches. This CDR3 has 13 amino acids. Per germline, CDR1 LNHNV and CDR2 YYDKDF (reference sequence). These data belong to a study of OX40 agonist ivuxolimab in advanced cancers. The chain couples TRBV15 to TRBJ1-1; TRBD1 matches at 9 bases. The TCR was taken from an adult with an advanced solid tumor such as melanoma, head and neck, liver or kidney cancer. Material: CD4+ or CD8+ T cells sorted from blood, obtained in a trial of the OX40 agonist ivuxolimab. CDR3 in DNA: TGTGCCACCACTGACAGGGGGTACACTGAAGCTTTCTTT. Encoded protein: CATTDRGYTEAFF.